A selection of T cell receptor beta chains follows, all from one sample in a study of blood T cell repertoires in COVID-19. Method: immunoSEQ multiplex PCR; TCRdb's copy keeps in-frame clones and lacks some. The sample shows about 240,000 clones, around 90% of them seen only once. Material: peripheral blood. These receptors all stem from a woman between 65 and 79 years old with active or convalescent COVID-19. Both conserved end residues are part of each CDR3. A D gene is named only where the DNA matches it firmly. Clone sizes are given selectively: once, few, many, or a class where the clone is expanded.

>TRBV11-2|TRBJ1-2|.|.
TGTGCCAGCAGCTCCCCGGTCCCAAGAATCTATGGCTACACCTTC
CASSSPVPRIYGYTF
>TRBV6-5|TRBJ1-2|.|.
TGTGCCAGCAGTTACGAAGGTACAGATGGCTACACCTTC
CASSYEGTDGYTF
>TRBV7-2|TRBJ1-2|.|.
TGTGCCAGCAAGTCAGCGGGGGGCTACACCTTC
CASKSAGGYTF
>TRBV6-5|TRBJ1-1|.|.
TGTGCCAGCAGTTACTTGACAAACACTGAAGCTTTCTTT
CASSYLTNTEAFF
>TRBV7-2|TRBJ2-7|TRBD2|.
TGTGCCAGCAGCAGGACTAGCGGGGGGGCCTACGAGCAGTACTTC
CASSRTSGGAYEQYF
>TRBV6-5|TRBJ1-6|.|.
TGTGCCAGCACCCGGGGGGCATTGGCACCCCTCCACTTT
CASTRGALAPLHF
>TRBV5-6|TRBJ2-4|TRBD2|.
TGTGCCAGCAGCTTGGCCCCTAGCGGGGGGCACAGCATTCAGTACTTC
CASSLAPSGGHSIQYF
>TRBV6-5|TRBJ1-3|TRBD1|.
TGTGCCAGCTCGGGACAGGCCGCTGGAAACACCATATATTTT
CASSGQAAGNTIYF
>TRBV29-1|TRBJ1-2|TRBD1|.
TGCAGCGTTGGCAGGTTGACAGGGACCTATGGCTACACCTTC
CSVGRLTGTYGYTF
>TRBV18|TRBJ2-3|TRBD1|.
TGTGCCAGCTCACCACAGGGACAGGGGGCAGCAGATACGCAGTATTTT
CASSPQGQGAADTQYF
>TRBV13|TRBJ2-1|.|.
TGTGCCAGCAGCGTGCTTCCGTCGGGGGCCTACAATGAGCAGTTCTTC
CASSVLPSGAYNEQFF
>TRBV6-5|TRBJ2-6|TRBD1|.
TGTGCCAGCAGTTACCCAGGGGGCGGTGGGGCCAACGTCCTGACTTTC
CASSYPGGGGANVLTF
>TRBV3-1/TRBV3-2|TRBJ1-4|.|.
TGTGCCAGCAGCCAAGAGGCAGGTTATGAAAAACTGTTTTTT
CASSQEAGYEKLFF
>TRBV5-3|TRBJ1-1|.|.
TGTGCCAGAAGCCCCCGGGGAGCCCTTGGGGCTTTCTTT
CARSPRGALGAFF
>TRBV18|TRBJ1-2|TRBD1|.
TGTGCCAGCTCATTGCCGGGACAGGGAAAAGATGGCTACACCTTC
CASSLPGQGKDGYTF
>TRBV6-5|TRBJ1-5|.|.
TGTGCCAGCAGCTCCAGGGGTAGCAATCAGCCCCAGCATTTT
CASSSRGSNQPQHF
>TRBV29-1|TRBJ2-5|.|.
TGCAGCGTTCGGAAGGTCGGGGAGACCCAGTACTTC
CSVRKVGETQYF
>TRBV11-3|TRBJ2-3|TRBD1|.
TGTGCCAGCAGCTTAGGTAGGACAGGAGAGTCAGATACGCAGTATTTT
CASSLGRTGESDTQYF
>TRBV5-1|TRBJ1-1|.|.
TGCGCCAGCAGCTTGGATCCGAGAAACACTGAAGCTTTCTTT
CASSLDPRNTEAFF
>TRBV10-3|TRBJ2-1|.|.
TGTGCCATCAGTGGGGGGGGAGGGACAGGATTCTACAATGAGCAGTTCTTC
CAISGGGGTGFYNEQFF
>TRBV19|TRBJ2-1|.|.
TGTGCCAGTAGTACCCTCTTACAGGGATCGATCGGTAATGAGCAGTTCTTC
CASSTLLQGSIGNEQFF
>TRBV10-3|TRBJ2-5|TRBD2|.
TGTGCCATCAGTGAGTCGGGGCGGGGGGCTCAAGAGACCCAGTACTTC
CAISESGRGAQETQYF
>TRBV5-4|TRBJ2-4|TRBD1|.
TGTGCCAGCAGCTTGGCGGCCCGGACAGGGGGGGACATTCAGTACTTC
CASSLAARTGGDIQYF
>TRBV7-8|TRBJ2-3|.|.
TGTGCCAGCAGCGGAGGGGAGGTCGGCTCAGATACGCAGTATTTT
CASSGGEVGSDTQYF
>TRBV6-5|TRBJ2-2|.|.
TGTGCCAGCAGCTCGACAGGGAACACCGGGGAGCTGTTTTTT
CASSSTGNTGELFF
>TRBV3-1/TRBV3-2|TRBJ1-2|.|.
TGTGCCAGCAGCCAAGATTTAAGAGCTAACTATGGCTACACCTTC
CASSQDLRANYGYTF
>TRBV9|TRBJ1-5|.|.
TGTGCCAGCAGCGTAGGGGCTCCGGATCAGCCCCAGCATTTT
CASSVGAPDQPQHF
>TRBV4-2|TRBJ1-3|.|.
TGTGCCAGCAGCCAAGGGCGGGGGAACTCTGGAAACACCATATATTTT
CASSQGRGNSGNTIYF
>TRBV9|TRBJ2-2|.|.
TGTGCCAGCAGCGTATGGATTACAGGGACCGGGGAGCTGTTTTTT
CASSVWITGTGELFF
>TRBV10-1|TRBJ2-2|TRBD1|once
TGCGCCAGCAGTGAGTCGGGACAGCCCGGGGAGCTGTTTTTT
CASSESGQPGELFF